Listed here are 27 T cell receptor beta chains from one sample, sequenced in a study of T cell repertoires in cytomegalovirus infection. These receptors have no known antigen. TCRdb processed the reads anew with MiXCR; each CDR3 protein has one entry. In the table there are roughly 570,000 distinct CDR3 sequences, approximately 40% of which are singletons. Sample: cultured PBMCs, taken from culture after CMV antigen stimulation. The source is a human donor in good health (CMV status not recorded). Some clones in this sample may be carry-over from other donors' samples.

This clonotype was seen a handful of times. The CDR3 sequence: CASSLVPAPYGYTF. The CDR3 nucleotides read TGTGCCAGCAGTTTAGTTCCGGCCCCCTATGGCTACACCTTC. The chain joins TRBV12-3 or TRBV12-4 to TRBJ1-2, with D unresolved. This CDR3 has 14 amino acids. V gave up 1 base and J gave up 4 bases, with 10 bases separating them.

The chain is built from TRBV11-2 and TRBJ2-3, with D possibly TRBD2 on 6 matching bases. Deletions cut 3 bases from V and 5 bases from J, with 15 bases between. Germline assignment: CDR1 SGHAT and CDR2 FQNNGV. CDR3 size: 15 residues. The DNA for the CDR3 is TGTGCCAGCAGCTTCCCGGGACTCCGGCAAGATACGCAGTATTTT. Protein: CASSFPGLRQDTQYF.

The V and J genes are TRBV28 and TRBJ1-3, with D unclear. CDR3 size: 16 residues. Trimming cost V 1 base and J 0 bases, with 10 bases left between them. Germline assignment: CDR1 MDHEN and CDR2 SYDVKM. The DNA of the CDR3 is TGTGCCAGCAGTTTATCCGGCGGGGACTCTGGAAACACCATATATTTT. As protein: CASSLSGGDSGNTIYF.

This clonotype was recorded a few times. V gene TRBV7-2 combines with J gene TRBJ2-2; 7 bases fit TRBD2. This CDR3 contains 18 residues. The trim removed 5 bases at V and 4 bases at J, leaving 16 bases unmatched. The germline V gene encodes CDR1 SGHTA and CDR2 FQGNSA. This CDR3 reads CASSPVGWGGGPTGELFF. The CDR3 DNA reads TGTGCCAGCAGCCCTGTGGGTTGGGGCGGGGGTCCCACCGGGGAGCTGTTTTTT.

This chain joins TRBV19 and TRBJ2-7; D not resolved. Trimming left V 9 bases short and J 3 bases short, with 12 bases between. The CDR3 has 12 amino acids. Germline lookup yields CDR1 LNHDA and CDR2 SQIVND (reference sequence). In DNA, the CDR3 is TGTGCCAGAGACCCTGACTTCTACGAGCAGTACTTC. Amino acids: CARDPDFYEQYF.

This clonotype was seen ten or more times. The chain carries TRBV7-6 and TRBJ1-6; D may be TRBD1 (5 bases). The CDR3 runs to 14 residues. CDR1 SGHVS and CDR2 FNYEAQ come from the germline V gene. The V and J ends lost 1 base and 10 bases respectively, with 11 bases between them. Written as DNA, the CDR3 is TGTGCCAGCAGCTTAGGGGGGGTACGGTCACCCCTCCACTTT. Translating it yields CASSLGGVRSPLHF. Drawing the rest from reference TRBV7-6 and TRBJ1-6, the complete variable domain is GAGVSQSPRYKVTKRGQDVALRCDPISGHVSLYWYRQALGQGPEFLTYFNYEAQQDKSGLPNDRFSAERPEGSISTLTIQRTEQRDSAMYRCASSLGGVRSPLHFGNGTRLTVT.

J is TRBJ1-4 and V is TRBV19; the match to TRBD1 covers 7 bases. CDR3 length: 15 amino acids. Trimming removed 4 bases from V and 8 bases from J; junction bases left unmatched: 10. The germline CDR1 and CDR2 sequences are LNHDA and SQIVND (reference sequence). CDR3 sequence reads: CASSNPGTAGEKLFF. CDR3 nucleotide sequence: TGTGCCAGTAGTAACCCCGGGACAGCGGGCGAAAAACTGTTTTTT.

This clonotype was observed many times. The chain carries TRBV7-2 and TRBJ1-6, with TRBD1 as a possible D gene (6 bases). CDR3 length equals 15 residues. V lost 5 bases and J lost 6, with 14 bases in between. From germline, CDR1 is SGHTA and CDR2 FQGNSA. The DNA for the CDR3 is TGTGCCAGCAGCAATAAGACAGGTGGTAATTCACCCCTCCACTTT. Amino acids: CASSNKTGGNSPLHF. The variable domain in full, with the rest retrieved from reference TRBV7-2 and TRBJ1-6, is GAGVSQSPSNKVTEKGKDVELRCDPISGHTALYWYRQSLGQGLEFLIYFQGNSAPDKSGLPSDRFSAERTGGSVSTLTIQRTQQEDSAVYLCASSNKTGGNSPLHFGNGTRLTVT.

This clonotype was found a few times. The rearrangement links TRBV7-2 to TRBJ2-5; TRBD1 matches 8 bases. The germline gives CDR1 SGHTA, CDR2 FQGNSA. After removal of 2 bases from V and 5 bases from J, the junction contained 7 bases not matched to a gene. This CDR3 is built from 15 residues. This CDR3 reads CASSLTQGAYETQYF. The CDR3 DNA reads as TGTGCCAGCAGCTTAACTCAGGGGGCGTATGAGACCCAGTACTTC.

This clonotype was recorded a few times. The CDR3 sequence is CSAPRGEAFF. The DNA for the CDR3 is TGCAGTGCCCCGAGAGGGGAAGCTTTCTTT. The chain is built from TRBV20-1 and TRBJ1-1; no reliable D call. This CDR3 contains 10 residues. From germline, CDR1 is DFQATT and CDR2 SNEGSKA (reference sequence). V lost 6 bases and J 8 bases, leaving 10 bases between the germline ends.

This CDR3 is CASSERDGAFDNSPLHF. DNA for the CDR3: TGTGCCAGCAGCGAAAGGGACGGAGCCTTTGATAATTCACCCCTCCACTTT. The genes are TRBV7-4 and TRBJ1-6; possibly TRBD1 for D (5 bases). V was cut by 5 bases and J by 5 bases, with 19 bases left in between. The CDR3 contains 17 residues. Germline V CDR1 and CDR2: SGHVT, SQSDAQ.

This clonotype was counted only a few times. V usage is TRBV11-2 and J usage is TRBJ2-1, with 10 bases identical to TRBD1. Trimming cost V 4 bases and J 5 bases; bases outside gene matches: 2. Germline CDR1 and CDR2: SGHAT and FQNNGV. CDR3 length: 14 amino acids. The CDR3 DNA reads TGTGCCAGCAGCTGGGGACAGGGGAACAATGAGCAGTTCTTC. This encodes CASSWGQGNNEQFF.

The CDR3 nucleotides are TGCAGTGCTGGCGGGGGAGGCACCTACAATGAGCAGTTCTTC. It yields the protein CSAGGGGTYNEQFF. The chain carries TRBV20-1 and TRBJ2-1, with TRBD2 identical over 7 bases. The CDR3 runs to 14 residues. The junction had 6 bases not matched to a gene; V was cut back by 5 bases and J by 2 bases. Germline assignment: CDR1 DFQATT and CDR2 SNEGSKA (reference sequence).

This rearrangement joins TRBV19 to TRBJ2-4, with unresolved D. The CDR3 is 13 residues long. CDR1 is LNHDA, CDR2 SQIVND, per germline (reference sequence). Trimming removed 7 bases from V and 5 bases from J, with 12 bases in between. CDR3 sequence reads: CASIGHGENIQYF. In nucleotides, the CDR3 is TGTGCCAGTATAGGGCATGGTGAAAACATTCAGTACTTC. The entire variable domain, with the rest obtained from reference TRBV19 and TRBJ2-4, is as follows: DGGITQSPKYLFRKEGQNVTLSCEQNLNHDAMYWYRQDPGQGLRLIYYSQIVNDFQKGDIAEGYSVSREKKESFPLTVTSAQKNPTAFYLCASIGHGENIQYFGAGTRLSVL.

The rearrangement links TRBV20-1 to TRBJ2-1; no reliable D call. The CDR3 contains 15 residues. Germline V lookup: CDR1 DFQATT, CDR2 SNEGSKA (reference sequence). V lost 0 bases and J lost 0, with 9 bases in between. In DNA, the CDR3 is TGCAGTGCTAGAGACAGTGACGGCTCCTACAATGAGCAGTTCTTC. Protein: CSARDSDGSYNEQFF.

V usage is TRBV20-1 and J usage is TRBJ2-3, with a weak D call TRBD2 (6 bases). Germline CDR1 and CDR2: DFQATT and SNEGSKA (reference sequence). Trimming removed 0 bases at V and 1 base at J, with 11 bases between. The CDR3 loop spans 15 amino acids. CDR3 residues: CSARDPEGGTDTQYF. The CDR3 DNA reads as TGCAGTGCTAGAGATCCGGAGGGTGGCACAGATACGCAGTATTTT.

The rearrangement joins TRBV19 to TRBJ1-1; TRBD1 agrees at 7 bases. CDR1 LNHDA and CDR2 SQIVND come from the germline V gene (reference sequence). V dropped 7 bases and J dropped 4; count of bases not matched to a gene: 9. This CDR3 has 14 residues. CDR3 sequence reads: CASMRGGSSTEAFF. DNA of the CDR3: TGTGCCAGTATGAGAGGGGGCTCGAGCACTGAAGCTTTCTTT.

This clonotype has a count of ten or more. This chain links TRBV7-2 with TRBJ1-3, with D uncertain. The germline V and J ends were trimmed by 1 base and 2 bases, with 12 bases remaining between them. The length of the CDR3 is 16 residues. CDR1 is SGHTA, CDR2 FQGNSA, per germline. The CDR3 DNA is TGTGCCAGCAGCTTAGTCGGCTATCAGCCTGGAAACACCATATATTTT. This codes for CASSLVGYQPGNTIYF.

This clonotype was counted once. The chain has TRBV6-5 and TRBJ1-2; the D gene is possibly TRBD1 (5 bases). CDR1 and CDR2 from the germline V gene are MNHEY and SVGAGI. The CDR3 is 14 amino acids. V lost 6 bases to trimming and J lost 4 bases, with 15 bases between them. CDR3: CASSNEQGFYGYTF. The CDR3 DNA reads TGTGCCAGCAGCAACGAGCAGGGCTTCTATGGCTACACCTTC.

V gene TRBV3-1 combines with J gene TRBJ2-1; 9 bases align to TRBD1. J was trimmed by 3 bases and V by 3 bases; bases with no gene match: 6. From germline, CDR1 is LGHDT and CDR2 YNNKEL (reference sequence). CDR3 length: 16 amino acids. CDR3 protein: CASSQPGQGLYNEQFF. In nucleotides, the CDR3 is TGTGCCAGCAGCCAGCCCGGACAGGGGCTCTACAATGAGCAGTTCTTC.

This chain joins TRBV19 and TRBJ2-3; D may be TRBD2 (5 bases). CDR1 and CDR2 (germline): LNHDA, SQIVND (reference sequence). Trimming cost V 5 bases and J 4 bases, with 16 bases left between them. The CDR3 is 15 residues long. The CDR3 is CASSRPVATADTQYF. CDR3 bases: TGTGCCAGTAGTCGACCCGTAGCGACCGCAGATACGCAGTATTTT.

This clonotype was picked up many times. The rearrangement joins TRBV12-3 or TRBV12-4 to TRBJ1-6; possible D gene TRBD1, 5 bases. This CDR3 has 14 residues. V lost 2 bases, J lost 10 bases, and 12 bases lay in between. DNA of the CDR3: TGTGCCAGCAGTTTAACAGCCGGGGGGTCACCCCTCCACTTT. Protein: CASSLTAGGSPLHF.

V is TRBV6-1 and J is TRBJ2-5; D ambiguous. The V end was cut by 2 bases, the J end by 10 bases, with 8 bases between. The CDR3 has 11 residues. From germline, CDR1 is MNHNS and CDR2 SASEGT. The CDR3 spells CASSERADQYF. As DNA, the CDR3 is TGTGCCAGCAGTGAAAGGGCGGACCAGTACTTC.

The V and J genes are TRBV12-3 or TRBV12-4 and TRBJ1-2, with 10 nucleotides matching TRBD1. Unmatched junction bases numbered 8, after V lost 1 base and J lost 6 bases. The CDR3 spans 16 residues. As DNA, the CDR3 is TGTGCCAGCAGTTTAGGGACAGGGGGGTGGTCCGATGGCTACACCTTC. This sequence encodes CASSLGTGGWSDGYTF.

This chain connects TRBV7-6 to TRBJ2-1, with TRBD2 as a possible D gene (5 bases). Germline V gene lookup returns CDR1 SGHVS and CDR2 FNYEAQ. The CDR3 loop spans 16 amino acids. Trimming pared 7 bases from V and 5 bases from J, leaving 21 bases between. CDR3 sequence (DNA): TGTGCCAGCACCTTGATGTCTAGAGGGAACCACAATGAGCAGTTCTTC. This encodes CASTLMSRGNHNEQFF.

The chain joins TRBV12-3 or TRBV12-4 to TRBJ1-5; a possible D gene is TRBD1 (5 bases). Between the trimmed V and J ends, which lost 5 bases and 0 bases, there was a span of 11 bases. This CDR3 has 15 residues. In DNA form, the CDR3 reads TGTGCCAGCAGTCGGACAATTATTAGCAATCAGCCCCAGCATTTT. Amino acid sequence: CASSRTIISNQPQHF.

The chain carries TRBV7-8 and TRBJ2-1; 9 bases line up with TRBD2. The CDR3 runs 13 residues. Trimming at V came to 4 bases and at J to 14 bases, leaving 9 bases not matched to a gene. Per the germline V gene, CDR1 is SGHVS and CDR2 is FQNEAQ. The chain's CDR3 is CASSSGIEREEFF. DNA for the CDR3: TGTGCCAGCAGCTCCGGAATCGAGCGGGAGGAGTTCTTC.